This T cell receptor beta chain was identified in a study of OX40 agonist ivuxolimab in advanced cancers. Whole-study context: The drug used for patients, ivuxolimab, was an agonistic anti-OX40 (CD134) antibody.

General observations from the study: In general, CD8+ T cells held more expanded clones than CD4+ did, on average. Blood T cells, both CD4+ and CD8+, expanded clonally by week 6 at 0.1 to 3.0 mg/kg. Antigen targets of the expanded peripheral T cells went undetermined.

V lost 4 bases to trimming and J lost 2 bases, with 19 bases between them. The CDR3 loop spans 17 amino acids. Per germline, CDR1 LNHNV and CDR2 YYDKDF (reference sequence). Turning to this clone: The antigen is not known.

Produced via immunoSEQ multiplex PCR; TCRdb's table is partial and in-frame only. The table lists some 97,000 clones, 90% of them singletons, with under 0.2% in the top ten. The sequences come from CD4+ or CD8+ T cells sorted from blood, collected in a trial of the OX40 agonist ivuxolimab. V is TRBV15 and J is TRBJ2-3; possibly TRBD1 or TRBD2 for D (5 bases each). The clonotype originates from an adult with an advanced solid tumor such as melanoma, head and neck, liver or kidney cancer. The CDR3 is CATSTDFRQGFTDTQYF. CDR3 DNA: TGTGCCACCAGCACGGACTTCCGGCAGGGATTCACAGATACGCAGTATTTT. Using reference TRBV15 and TRBJ2-3 for the parts outside the CDR3, the full variable domain is DAMVIQNPRYQVTQFGKPVTLSCSQTLNHNVMYWYQQKSSQAPKLLFHYYDKDFNNEADTPDNFQSRRPNTSFCFLDIRSPGLGDTAMYLCATSTDFRQGFTDTQYFGPGTRLTVL.